The 12 T cell receptor beta chains in this list originate from one sample, sequenced in a study of T cell repertoires in cytomegalovirus infection. TCRdb recomputed calls from the reads with MiXCR, one row per CDR3 protein. In the table there are 200,000 to 300,000 distinct CDR3 sequences, roughly 13% of which are singletons. Specimen: PBMCs. All receptors derive from a human donor in good health (CMV status not recorded). Some clones in this sample may be carry-over from other donors' samples.

CDR3 bases: TGCAGTGCTAGAGACGGGAGGGCCTCCCTCTACGAGCAGTACTTC. Protein: CSARDGRASLYEQYF. J is TRBJ2-7 and V is TRBV20-1, with 8 bases that match TRBD2. The CDR3 contains 15 residues. Trimming took 0 bases from V and 3 from J; bases not matched to a gene: 7. The germline gives CDR1 DFQATT, CDR2 SNEGSKA (reference sequence).

V usage is TRBV20-1 and J usage is TRBJ2-5; D not certain. The length of the CDR3 is 13 residues. The V and J ends lost 3 bases and 5 bases respectively, with 13 bases between them. Germline V lookup: CDR1 DFQATT, CDR2 SNEGSKA (reference sequence). Here the CDR3 reads CSARRPGPETQYF. CDR3 nucleotide sequence: TGCAGTGCTAGGCGTCCGGGTCCGGAGACCCAGTACTTC.

The chain is built from TRBV19 and TRBJ1-2, with a tentative D call TRBD1 (5 bases). V was trimmed by 7 bases and J by 7 bases, leaving 19 bases between them. Per the germline V gene, CDR1 is LNHDA and CDR2 is SQIVND (reference sequence). The CDR3 totals 14 residues. The CDR3 bases are TGTGCCAGTACCCCCGGGACCCCGGGTCGTGGCTACACCTTC. It specifies CASTPGTPGRGYTF.

The rearrangement joins TRBV2 to TRBJ2-1; a weak D match, TRBD2 (5 bases). This CDR3 is built from 17 residues. Germline loops: CDR1 SNHLY, CDR2 FYNNEI. V lost 4 bases and J 0 bases, leaving 16 bases between the germline ends. In DNA, the CDR3 is TGTGCCAGCAGTGTATTAGGGCCGGGGAGCTCCTACAATGAGCAGTTCTTC. This gives the protein CASSVLGPGSSYNEQFF.

This sequence joins TRBV14 and TRBJ2-3; a weak D match, TRBD2 (5 bases). V lost 1 base, J lost 3 bases, and 11 bases lay in between. There are 15 residues in the CDR3. Germline V gives CDR1 SGHDN, CDR2 FVKESK. CDR3 amino acids: CASSQVTGMTDTQYF. CDR3 DNA: TGTGCCAGCAGCCAAGTCACGGGGATGACAGATACGCAGTATTTT.

There are a few counts of this clonotype. This sequence joins TRBV15 and TRBJ2-5; the D gene is possibly TRBD1 (5 bases). Trimming took off 3 bases at V and 4 bases at J, with 9 bases between the two ends. The CDR3 contains 13 residues. Germline V gives CDR1 LNHNV, CDR2 YYDKDF (reference sequence). CDR3 coding DNA: TGTGCCACCAGCAGGACAAGGGGAGAGACCCAGTACTTC. This sequence encodes CATSRTRGETQYF.

V usage is TRBV20-1 and J usage is TRBJ2-7; 7 bases line up with TRBD1. With V trimmed by 1 base and J by 4 bases, 7 bases remained unmatched. This CDR3 has 14 amino acids. In germline, CDR1 is DFQATT, CDR2 SNEGSKA (reference sequence). The CDR3 region has the DNA TGCAGTGCTAGAGTTCCCGACAGGGAGTACGAGCAGTACTTC. This codes for CSARVPDREYEQYF.

This clonotype was observed at least ten times. This chain joins TRBV5-4 and TRBJ2-2; D ambiguous. Germline CDR1 and CDR2: SGHNT and YYREEE (reference sequence). The CDR3 consists of 14 residues. V lost 4 bases to trimming and J lost 2 bases, with 9 bases between them. CDR3 residues: CASSRTENTGELFF. The CDR3 DNA follows: TGTGCCAGCAGCCGGACGGAAAACACCGGGGAGCTGTTTTTT.

This clonotype was seen only a few times. The V and J genes are TRBV20-1 and TRBJ2-5; 7 bases line up with TRBD2. Trimming at V came to 6 bases and at J to 1 base, leaving 5 bases not matched to a gene. Germline-derived CDR1 and CDR2 are DFQATT and SNEGSKA (reference sequence). The CDR3 extends over 13 amino acids. CDR3: CSASSGPQETQYF. CDR3 coding DNA: TGCAGTGCCAGTAGCGGGCCCCAAGAGACCCAGTACTTC.

This clonotype was found many times. This chain connects TRBV6-2 or TRBV6-3 to TRBJ2-7; D unresolved. The V gene's germline CDR1 is MNHEY and CDR2 SVGEGT. There are 13 residues in the CDR3. The V and J ends lost 6 bases and 3 bases respectively, with 12 bases between them. The CDR3 sequence is CASSPPDGYEQYF. The CDR3 DNA follows: TGTGCCAGCAGCCCCCCGGACGGCTACGAGCAGTACTTC.

This clonotype was seen at least ten times. The chain couples TRBV7-6 to TRBJ1-1, with D unclear. CDR1 SGHVS and CDR2 FNYEAQ come from the germline V gene. V was trimmed by 2 bases and J by 10 bases, leaving 14 bases between them. The CDR3 loop spans 13 amino acids. The CDR3 DNA follows: TGTGCCAGCAGCTTAAGTTCCCAAACGCCAGCTTTCTTT. This codes for CASSLSSQTPAFF.

About this clonotype: Given a much more abundant clone one base away, this may be a read error. The rearrangement joins TRBV7-2 to TRBJ1-3, with TRBD1 identical over 8 bases. The CDR3 extends over 15 amino acids. The V gene's germline CDR1 is SGHTA and CDR2 FQGNSA. DNA of the CDR3: TGTGCCAGCGGCTTAAACAGGGGGATTCGAAACACCATATATTTT. It is translated as CASGLNRGIRNTIYF.